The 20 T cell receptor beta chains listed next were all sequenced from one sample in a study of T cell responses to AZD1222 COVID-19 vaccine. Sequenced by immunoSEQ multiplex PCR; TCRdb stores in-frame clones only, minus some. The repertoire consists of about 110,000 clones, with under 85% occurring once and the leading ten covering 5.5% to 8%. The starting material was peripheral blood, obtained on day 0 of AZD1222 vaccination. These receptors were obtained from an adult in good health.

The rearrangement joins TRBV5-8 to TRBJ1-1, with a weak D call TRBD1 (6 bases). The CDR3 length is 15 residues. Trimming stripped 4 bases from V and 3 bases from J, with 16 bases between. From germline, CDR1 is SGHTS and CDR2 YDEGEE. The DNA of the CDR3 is TGTGCCAGCAGCGGGGGGGCTGGACATGACACTGAAGCTTTCTTT. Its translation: CASSGGAGHDTEAFF.

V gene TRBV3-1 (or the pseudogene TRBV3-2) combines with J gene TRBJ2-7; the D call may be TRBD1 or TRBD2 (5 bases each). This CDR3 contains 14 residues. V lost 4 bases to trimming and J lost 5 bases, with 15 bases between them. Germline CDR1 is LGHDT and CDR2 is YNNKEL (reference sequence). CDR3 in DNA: TGTGCCAGCAGCCGAGTGGGACGCCTGGACGAGCAGTACTTC. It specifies CASSRVGRLDEQYF.

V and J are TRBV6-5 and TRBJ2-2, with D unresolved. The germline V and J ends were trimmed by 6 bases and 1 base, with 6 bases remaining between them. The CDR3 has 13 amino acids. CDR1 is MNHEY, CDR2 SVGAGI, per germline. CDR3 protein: CASRRLNTGELFF. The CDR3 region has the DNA TGTGCCAGCAGGCGTTTGAACACCGGGGAGCTGTTTTTT.

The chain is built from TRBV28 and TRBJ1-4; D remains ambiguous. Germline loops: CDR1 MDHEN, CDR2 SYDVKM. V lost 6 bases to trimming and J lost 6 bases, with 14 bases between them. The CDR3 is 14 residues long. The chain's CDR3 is CASSLPGWDEKLFF. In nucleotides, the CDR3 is TGTGCCAGCAGCCTTCCCGGGTGGGATGAAAAACTGTTTTTT.

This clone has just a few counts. DNA for the CDR3: TGTGCTAGTGGTTTGGGGGCAGGAAGATACACTGAAGCTTTCTTT. Its translation is CASGLGAGRYTEAFF. V usage is TRBV12-5 and J usage is TRBJ1-1, with D uncertain. V was trimmed by 1 base and J by 3 bases, leaving 12 bases between them. The length of the CDR3 is 15 residues. Per germline, CDR1 LGHNT and CDR2 FRNRAP.

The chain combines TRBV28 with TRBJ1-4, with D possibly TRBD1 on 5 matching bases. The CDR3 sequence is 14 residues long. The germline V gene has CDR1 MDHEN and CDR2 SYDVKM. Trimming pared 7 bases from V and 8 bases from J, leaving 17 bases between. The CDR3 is CASTSRPGWEKLFF. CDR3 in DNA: TGTGCCAGCACTTCGCGGCCAGGGTGGGAAAAACTGTTTTTT. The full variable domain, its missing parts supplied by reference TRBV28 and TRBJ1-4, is DVKVTQSSRYLVKRTGEKVFLECVQDMDHENMFWYRQDPGLGLRLIYFSYDVKMKEKGDIPEGYSVSREKKERFSLILESASTNQTSMYLCASTSRPGWEKLFFGSGTQLSVL.

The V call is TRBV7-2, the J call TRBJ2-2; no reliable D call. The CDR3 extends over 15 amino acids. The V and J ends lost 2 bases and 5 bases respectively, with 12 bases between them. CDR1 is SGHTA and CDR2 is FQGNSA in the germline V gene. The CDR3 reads CASSLLGHTTGELFF. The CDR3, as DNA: TGTGCCAGCAGCTTATTGGGTCACACAACCGGGGAGCTGTTTTTT.

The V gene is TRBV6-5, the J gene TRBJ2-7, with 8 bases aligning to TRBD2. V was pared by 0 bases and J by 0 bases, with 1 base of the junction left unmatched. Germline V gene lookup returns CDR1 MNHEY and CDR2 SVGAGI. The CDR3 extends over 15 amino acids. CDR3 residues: CASSYSSGSSYEQYF. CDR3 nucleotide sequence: TGTGCCAGCAGTTACTCGAGCGGGAGCTCCTACGAGCAGTACTTC.

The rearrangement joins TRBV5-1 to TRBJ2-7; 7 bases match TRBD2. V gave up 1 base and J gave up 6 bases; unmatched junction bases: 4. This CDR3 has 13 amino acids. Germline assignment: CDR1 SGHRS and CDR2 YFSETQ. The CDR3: CASSLRWGGEQYF. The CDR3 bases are TGCGCCAGCAGCTTGAGGTGGGGGGGCGAGCAGTACTTC. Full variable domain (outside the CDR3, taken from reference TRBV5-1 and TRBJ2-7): KAGVTQTPRYLIKTRGQQVTLSCSPISGHRSVSWYQQTPGQGLQFLFEYFSETQRNKGNFPGRFSGRQFSNSRSEMNVSTLELGDSALYLCASSLRWGGEQYFGPGTRLTVT.

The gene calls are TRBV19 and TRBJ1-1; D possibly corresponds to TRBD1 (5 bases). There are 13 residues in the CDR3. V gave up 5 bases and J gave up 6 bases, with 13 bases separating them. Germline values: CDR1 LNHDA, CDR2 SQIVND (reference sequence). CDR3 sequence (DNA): TGTGCCAGTAGTTCGCCAGGGTCGCCTGAAGCTTTCTTT. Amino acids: CASSSPGSPEAFF.

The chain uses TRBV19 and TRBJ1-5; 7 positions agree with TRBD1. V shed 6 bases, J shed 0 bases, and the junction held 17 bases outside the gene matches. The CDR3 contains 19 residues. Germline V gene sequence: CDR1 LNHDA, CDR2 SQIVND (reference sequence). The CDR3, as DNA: TGTGCCAGTAGCCAGAGGACAGGACAAGTTACTTTTAGCAATCAGCCCCAGCATTTT. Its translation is CASSQRTGQVTFSNQPQHF.

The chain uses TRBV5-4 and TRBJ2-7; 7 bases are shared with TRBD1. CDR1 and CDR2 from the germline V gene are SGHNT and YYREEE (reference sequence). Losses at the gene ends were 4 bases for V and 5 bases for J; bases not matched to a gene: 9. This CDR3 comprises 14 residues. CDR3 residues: CASSRRQGVHEQYF. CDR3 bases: TGTGCCAGCAGCCGCCGACAGGGTGTACACGAGCAGTACTTC.

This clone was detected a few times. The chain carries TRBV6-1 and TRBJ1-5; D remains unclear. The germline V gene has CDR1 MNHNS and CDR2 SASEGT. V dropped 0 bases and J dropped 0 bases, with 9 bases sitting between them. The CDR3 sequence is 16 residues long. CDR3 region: CASSEAGGYSNQPQHF. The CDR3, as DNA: TGTGCCAGCAGTGAAGCTGGAGGGTATAGCAATCAGCCCCAGCATTTT.

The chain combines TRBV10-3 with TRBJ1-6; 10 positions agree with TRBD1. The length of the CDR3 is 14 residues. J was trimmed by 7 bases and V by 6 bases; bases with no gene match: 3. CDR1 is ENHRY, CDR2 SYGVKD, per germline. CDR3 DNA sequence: TGTGCCATCAGGGAGGACAGGGGGAATTCACCCCTCCACTTT. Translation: CAIREDRGNSPLHF.

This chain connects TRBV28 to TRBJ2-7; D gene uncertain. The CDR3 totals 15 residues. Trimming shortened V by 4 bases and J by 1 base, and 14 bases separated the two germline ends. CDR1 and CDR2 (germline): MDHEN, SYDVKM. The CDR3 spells CASSSWAGQSYEQYF. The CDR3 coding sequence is TGTGCCAGCAGTTCCTGGGCAGGCCAATCCTACGAGCAGTACTTC.

CDR3 coding DNA: TGTGCCAGCAGCCAATTTAATCGAGACTCTGTCTCTGGAAACACCATATATTTT. Translating gives CASSQFNRDSVSGNTIYF. The V call is TRBV4-2, the J call TRBJ1-3; D is unresolved. The V gene lost 2 bases and the J gene lost 0 bases, with 17 bases spanning the gap. The V gene's germline CDR1 is LGHNA and CDR2 YNFKEQ. The CDR3 is made up of 18 amino acids.

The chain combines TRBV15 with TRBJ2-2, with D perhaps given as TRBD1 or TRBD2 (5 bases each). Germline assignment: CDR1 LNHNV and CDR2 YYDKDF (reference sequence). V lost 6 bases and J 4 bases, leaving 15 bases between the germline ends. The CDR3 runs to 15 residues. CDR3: CATSGGPGGTGELFF. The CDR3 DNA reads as TGTGCCACCAGTGGGGGACCTGGGGGCACCGGGGAGCTGTTTTTT.

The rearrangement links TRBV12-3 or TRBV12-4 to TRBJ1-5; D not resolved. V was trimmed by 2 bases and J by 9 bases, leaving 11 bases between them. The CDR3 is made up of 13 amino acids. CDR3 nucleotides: TGTGCCAGCAGTTTAACGGGGAGCTGGCCCCAGCATTTT. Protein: CASSLTGSWPQHF.

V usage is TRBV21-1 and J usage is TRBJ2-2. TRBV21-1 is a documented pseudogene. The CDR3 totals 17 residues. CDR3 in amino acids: CASSKVDPIVPTGELFF. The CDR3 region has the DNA TGTGCCAGCAGCAAAGTGGATCCGATAGTCCCCACCGGGGAGCTGTTTTTT.

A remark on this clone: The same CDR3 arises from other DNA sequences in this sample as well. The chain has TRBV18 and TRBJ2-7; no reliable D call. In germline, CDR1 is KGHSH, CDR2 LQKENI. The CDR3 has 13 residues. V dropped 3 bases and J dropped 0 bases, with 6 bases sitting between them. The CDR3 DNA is TGTGCCAGCTCACCGTCAAACTCCTACGAGCAGTACTTC. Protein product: CASSPSNSYEQYF.